Listed below are T cell receptor beta chains from one sample, sequenced in a study of early T cells in non-severe SARS-CoV-2 infection. TCRdb called the 5' RACE reads again in MiXCR, with one record for every CDR3 protein. The sample has fewer than 40,000 distinct CDR3 sequences; more than 4.5% are singletons. The specimen sequenced was whole blood. The receptors come from an adult who was a healthcare worker with PCR-confirmed SARS-CoV-2 infection or an uninfected control (not recorded which). Each CDR3 is given with its conserved first and last residue. Each record gives: clone size, V gene, J gene, D gene, CDR3 DNA, CDR3 protein. A D gene is named only where the DNA matches it firmly. For some rows the clone size is stated as once, few or many, or as a class when expanded; others skip it.

size: many
V: TRBV7-8
J: TRBJ2-5
D: -
DNA: TGTGCCAGCAGCTTACAGCAGGAAGAGACCCAGTACTTC
CDR3: CASSLQQEETQYF

size: many
V: TRBV28
J: TRBJ1-2
D: -
DNA: TGTGCCAGCAGTAGGAGGGGAGTTGGCTACACCTTC
CDR3: CASSRRGVGYTF

size: many
V: TRBV20-1
J: TRBJ2-7
D: -
DNA: TGCAGTGCTAGTGGTGACAAAGCCTACGAGCAGTACTTC
CDR3: CSASGDKAYEQYF

size: few
V: TRBV3-1
J: TRBJ1-4
D: TRBD1
DNA: TGTGCCAGCCGGGGGCGACAGGGGCCCGAAAAACTGTTTTTT
CDR3: CASRGRQGPEKLFF

size: many
V: TRBV20-1
J: TRBJ2-3
D: -
DNA: TGCAGTGCACGACAGAGCACAGATACGCAGTATTTT
CDR3: CSARQSTDTQYF

size: medium-sized
V: TRBV24-1
J: TRBJ2-2
D: -
DNA: TGTGCCACCAGTGGGGCAGTCAACACCGGGGAGCTGTTTTTT
CDR3: CATSGAVNTGELFF

size: many
V: TRBV7-8
J: TRBJ2-7
D: -
DNA: TGTGCCAGCAGCTCCCGGGACGGGCGAACCTACGAGCAGTACTTC
CDR3: CASSSRDGRTYEQYF

size: few
V: TRBV7-8
J: TRBJ2-1
D: -
DNA: TGTGCCAGCAGCGGGGCGAGCCGGAATTACAATGAGCAGTTCTTC
CDR3: CASSGASRNYNEQFF

size: few
V: TRBV6-6
J: TRBJ2-2
D: -
DNA: TGTGCCAGCAGACCCCCCAGCAGGAACACCGGGGAGCTGTTTTTT
CDR3: CASRPPSRNTGELFF

size: many
V: TRBV3-1
J: TRBJ1-2
D: -
DNA: TGTGCCAGCAGCCCTCTACAGGGCAACTATGGCTACACCTTC
CDR3: CASSPLQGNYGYTF

size: many
V: TRBV5-1
J: TRBJ2-7
D: TRBD1
DNA: TGCGCCAGCAGCTTGACCCCCGACAGGGCGTTATCCGAGCAGTACTTC
CDR3: CASSLTPDRALSEQYF

size: many
V: TRBV11-2
J: TRBJ2-1
D: -
DNA: TGTGCCAGCACCCAAGCGGTGAGCTCCTACAATGAGCAGTTCTTC
CDR3: CASTQAVSSYNEQFF

size: many
V: TRBV20-1
J: TRBJ2-7
D: TRBD2
DNA: TGCAGTGCTGCAAGAATAGCGGGACGCCGCTACGAGCAGTACTTC
CDR3: CSAARIAGRRYEQYF

size: many
V: TRBV7-2
J: TRBJ1-4
D: TRBD1
DNA: TGTGCCAGCAGCCGACAGGGCTCCCTCACCGGTGAAAAACTGTTTTTT
CDR3: CASSRQGSLTGEKLFF

size: many
V: TRBV19
J: TRBJ2-2
D: -
DNA: TGTGCCAGTACCAAAAAGTATGGGGCAAGTACCGGGGAGCTGTTTTTT
CDR3: CASTKKYGASTGELFF

size: many
V: TRBV19
J: TRBJ2-1
D: TRBD2
DNA: TGTGCCAGTAGTACCATAGCGGGGTACGAGCAGTTCTTC
CDR3: CASSTIAGYEQFF

size: few
V: TRBV6-2/TRBV6-3
J: TRBJ2-3
D: TRBD1
DNA: TGTGCCAGCAGTACAACAGGGGACACAGATACGCAGTATTTT
CDR3: CASSTTGDTDTQYF

size: many
V: TRBV12-3/TRBV12-4
J: TRBJ2-3
D: -
DNA: TGTGCCAGCAGTTTTGGACAAGGACGGGATACGCAGTATTTT
CDR3: CASSFGQGRDTQYF

size: few
V: TRBV27
J: TRBJ2-2
D: TRBD2
DNA: TGTGCCAGCAGTTTACAAGCGGGAGGAGTTACCGGGGAGCTGTTTTTT
CDR3: CASSLQAGGVTGELFF

size: medium-sized
V: TRBV7-2
J: TRBJ1-1
D: -
DNA: TGTGCCAGCAGAATAGCTACTGAAGCTTTCTTT
CDR3: CASRIATEAFF

size: many
V: TRBV29-1
J: TRBJ2-1
D: -
DNA: TGCAGCGTTGAAGTCCCCCCCGGGGGCTACAATGAGCAGTTCTTC
CDR3: CSVEVPPGGYNEQFF

size: many
V: TRBV4-3
J: TRBJ2-5
D: -
DNA: TGCGCCAGCAGCTCCTGGGGCTCAGAACAAGAGACCCAGTACTTC
CDR3: CASSSWGSEQETQYF

size: many
V: TRBV7-3
J: TRBJ1-2
D: -
DNA: TGTGCCAGCAGCCCGACCGGGGTGAATGGCTACACCTTC
CDR3: CASSPTGVNGYTF

size: -
V: TRBV6-5
J: TRBJ2-1
D: -
DNA: TGTGCCAGCAGTTATTCCGCCCGGAGTGCGAGTATCAATGAGCAGTTCTTC
CDR3: CASSYSARSASINEQFF

size: many
V: TRBV24-1
J: TRBJ2-1
D: -
DNA: TGTGCCACCAGTTCCCCATTCAATGAGCAGTTCTTC
CDR3: CATSSPFNEQFF

size: -
V: TRBV13
J: TRBJ2-1
D: -
DNA: TGTGCCAGCAGCTTCCTGACTAACCATTACAATGAGCAGTTCTTC
CDR3: CASSFLTNHYNEQFF

size: many
V: TRBV14
J: TRBJ2-3
D: TRBD2
DNA: TGTGCCAGCAGCCCGGAAGGCCGGAGAGCGGGAGGGCTCAACCGAGTGAGAAACACAGATACGCAGTATTTT
CDR3: CASSPEGRRAGGLNRVRNTDTQYF

size: many
V: TRBV21-1
J: TRBJ1-2
D: -
DNA: TGTGCCAGCGGCGGGGGACAGGACTATGGCTACACCTTC
CDR3: CASGGGQDYGYTF

size: many
V: TRBV11-2
J: TRBJ2-1
D: -
DNA: TGTGCCAGCAGCCCAACGACCCGGGTCCCCTACAATGAGCAGTTCTTC
CDR3: CASSPTTRVPYNEQFF

size: many
V: TRBV7-7
J: TRBJ2-1
D: -
DNA: TGTGCCAGCAGCCCCGCTGGGGGGAGAGTCAATGAGCAGTTCTTC
CDR3: CASSPAGGRVNEQFF

size: many
V: TRBV10-3
J: TRBJ2-6
D: -
DNA: TGTGCCATCAAGAGCGAGGGATATGGGGCCAACGTCCTGACTTTC
CDR3: CAIKSEGYGANVLTF

size: -
V: TRBV9
J: TRBJ2-1
D: -
DNA: TGTGCCAGCAGCGGACGTGGGACTCACCCGCCCCATTCGTACAATGAGCAGTTCTTC
CDR3: CASSGRGTHPPHSYNEQFF

size: many
V: TRBV4-3
J: TRBJ2-3
D: TRBD2
DNA: TGCGCCAGCAGCCAAGATTGGCTAGCGGGAGCAGATACGCAGTATTTT
CDR3: CASSQDWLAGADTQYF